These 10 T cell receptor beta chains originate from one sample sequenced in a study of CD8 T cells in ankylosing spondylitis. TCRdb reprocessed the 5' RACE reads via MiXCR and lists one record per CDR3 protein. Of more than 35,000 distinct CDR3 sequences in the sample, 2.7% were seen once. The sequenced sample consisted of blood, either unsorted or a sorted T cell fraction (not recorded which). These TCRs come from a male donor with ankylosing spondylitis or in good health (not recorded which).

This clonotype was counted ten times or more. This rearrangement joins TRBV9 to TRBJ2-2, with 7 bases matching TRBD1. J lost 4 bases, V lost 4 bases, and 7 bases had no gene match. The CDR3 has 15 amino acids. Germline V gene lookup returns CDR1 SGDLS and CDR2 YYNGEE. CDR3 protein: CASSPTGTVTGELFF. The CDR3 DNA reads as TGTGCCAGCAGCCCAACGGGGACAGTCACCGGGGAGCTGTTTTTT.

This clonotype was seen repeatedly, ten times or more. The chain combines TRBV9 with TRBJ2-3; no clear D. The CDR3 contains 14 residues. V lost 0 bases and J 1 base, leaving 6 bases between the germline ends. Germline assignment: CDR1 SGDLS and CDR2 YYNGEE. CDR3 bases: TGTGCCAGCAGCGTAGTTTCTGGCACAGATACGCAGTATTTT. Translation: CASSVVSGTDTQYF.

This chain uses TRBV9 with TRBJ2-7; D is possibly TRBD2 (5 bases). The CDR3 consists of 16 residues. The germline gives CDR1 SGDLS, CDR2 YYNGEE. Trimming stripped 0 bases from V and 6 bases from J, with 19 bases between. CDR3: CASSVAGVSPAGEQYF. The CDR3 nucleotides read TGTGCCAGCAGCGTAGCTGGGGTGAGCCCCGCGGGCGAGCAGTACTTC. The full variable domain, its missing parts supplied by reference TRBV9 and TRBJ2-7, is DSGVTQTPKHLITATGQRVTLRCSPRSGDLSVYWYQQSLDQGLQFLIQYYNGEERAKGNILERFSAQQFPDLHSELNLSSLELGDSALYFCASSVAGVSPAGEQYFGPGTRLTVT.

This clonotype was recorded at least ten times. The chain combines TRBV9 with TRBJ2-7; D is perhaps TRBD1 (6 bases). CDR1 is SGDLS and CDR2 is YYNGEE in the germline V gene. V was pared by 0 bases and J by 4 bases, with 11 bases between. This CDR3 is built from 14 residues. In DNA, the CDR3 is TGTGCCAGCAGCGTAGGAGGGGGAAAATACGAGCAGTACTTC. Translated, it gives CASSVGGGKYEQYF.

The sample holds many counts of this clonotype. The chain carries TRBV9 and TRBJ2-5; tentatively, D is TRBD2 (5 bases). The CDR3 sequence is 15 residues long. CDR1 and CDR2 (germline): SGDLS, YYNGEE. V was trimmed by 0 bases and J by 1 base, leaving 10 bases between them. Here the CDR3 DNA reads TGTGCCAGCAGCGTAGATTTAGGAGGCCAAGAGACCCAGTACTTC. This encodes CASSVDLGGQETQYF.

Written as DNA, the CDR3 is TGTGCCAGCAGCGTAGGAGAGCGCCAAAATTCACCCCTCCACTTT. It specifies CASSVGERQNSPLHF. The J gene is TRBJ1-6, the V gene TRBV9; D gene unclear. Germline CDR1 reads SGDLS; CDR2 reads YYNGEE. The length of the CDR3 is 15 residues. V was cut by 0 bases and J by 7 bases, with 11 bases left in between.

At least ten counts were recorded for this clonotype. The gene calls are TRBV9 and TRBJ2-2; 8 bases map to TRBD2. The CDR3 has 16 amino acids. V lost 0 bases and J lost 0; bases outside the gene matches: 1. Germline CDR1 is SGDLS and CDR2 is YYNGEE. The CDR3 loop reads CASSVAGLANTGELFF. In nucleotides, the CDR3 is TGTGCCAGCAGCGTAGCGGGACTAGCGAACACCGGGGAGCTGTTTTTT. Looking up the rest from reference TRBV9 and TRBJ2-2 gives the full variable domain: DSGVTQTPKHLITATGQRVTLRCSPRSGDLSVYWYQQSLDQGLQFLIQYYNGEERAKGNILERFSAQQFPDLHSELNLSSLELGDSALYFCASSVAGLANTGELFFGEGSRLTVL.

This clonotype was observed at least ten times. The genes are TRBV9 and TRBJ2-5, with 10 bases fitting TRBD2. V dropped 0 bases and J dropped 1; count of bases not matched to a gene: 6. The CDR3 totals 17 residues. The germline gives CDR1 SGDLS, CDR2 YYNGEE. CDR3 region: CASSVERGGLRQETQYF. CDR3 nucleotides: TGTGCCAGCAGCGTAGAGCGGGGGGGACTCCGCCAAGAGACCCAGTACTTC.

This clonotype occurred a few times. The chain is built from TRBV9 and TRBJ1-2; no definite D call. The CDR3 extends over 13 amino acids. Germline V gene lookup returns CDR1 SGDLS and CDR2 YYNGEE. The V end was cut by 0 bases, the J end by 5 bases, with 8 bases between. CDR3: CASSVGSLYGYTF. The CDR3 region has the DNA TGTGCCAGCAGCGTAGGATCCCTGTATGGCTACACCTTC. Based on the CDR3 plus reference TRBV9 and TRBJ1-2, the full variable domain is DSGVTQTPKHLITATGQRVTLRCSPRSGDLSVYWYQQSLDQGLQFLIQYYNGEERAKGNILERFSAQQFPDLHSELNLSSLELGDSALYFCASSVGSLYGYTFGSGTRLTVV.

The sample holds many counts of this clonotype. The genes are TRBV9 and TRBJ2-2; 7 nucleotides line up with TRBD1. The CDR3 is 14 amino acids. J gave up 6 bases and V 3 bases, and 5 bases lay outside the gene matches. Germline values: CDR1 SGDLS, CDR2 YYNGEE. CDR3 region: CASSATGFPGELFF. The CDR3 nucleotides are TGTGCCAGCAGCGCGACAGGGTTCCCCGGGGAGCTGTTTTTT.